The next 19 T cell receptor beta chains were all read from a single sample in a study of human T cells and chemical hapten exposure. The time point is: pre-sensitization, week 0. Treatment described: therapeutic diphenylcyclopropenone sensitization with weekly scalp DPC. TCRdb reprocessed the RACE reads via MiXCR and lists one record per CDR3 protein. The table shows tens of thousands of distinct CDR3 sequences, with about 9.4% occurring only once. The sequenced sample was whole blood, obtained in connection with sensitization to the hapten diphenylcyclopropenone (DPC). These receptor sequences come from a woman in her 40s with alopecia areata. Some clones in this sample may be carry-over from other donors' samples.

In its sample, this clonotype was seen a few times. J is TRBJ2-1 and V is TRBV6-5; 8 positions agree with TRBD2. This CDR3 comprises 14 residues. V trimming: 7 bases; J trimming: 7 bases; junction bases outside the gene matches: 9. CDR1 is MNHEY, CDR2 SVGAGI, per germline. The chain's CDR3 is CASTPGGAGNEQFF. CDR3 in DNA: TGTGCCAGCACCCCGGGGGGGGCTGGGAATGAGCAGTTCTTC.

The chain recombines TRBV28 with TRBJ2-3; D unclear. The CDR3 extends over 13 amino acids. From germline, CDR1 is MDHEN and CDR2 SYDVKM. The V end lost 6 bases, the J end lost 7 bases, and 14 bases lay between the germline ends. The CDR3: CASSTSWGNTQYF. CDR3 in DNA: TGTGCCAGCAGCACCAGCTGGGGAAATACGCAGTATTTT.

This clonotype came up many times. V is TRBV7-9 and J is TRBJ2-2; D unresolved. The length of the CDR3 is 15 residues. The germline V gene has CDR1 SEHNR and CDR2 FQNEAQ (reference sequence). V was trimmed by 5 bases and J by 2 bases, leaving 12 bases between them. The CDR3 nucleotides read TGTGCCAGCAGCCCATCTAGGACCAACACCGGGGAGCTGTTTTTT. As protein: CASSPSRTNTGELFF. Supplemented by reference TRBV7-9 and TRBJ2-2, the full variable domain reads DTGVSQNPRHKITKRGQNVTFRCDPISEHNRLYWYRQTLGQGPEFLTYFQNEAQLEKSRLLSDRFSAERPKGSFSTLEIQRTEQGDSAMYLCASSPSRTNTGELFFGEGSRLTVL.

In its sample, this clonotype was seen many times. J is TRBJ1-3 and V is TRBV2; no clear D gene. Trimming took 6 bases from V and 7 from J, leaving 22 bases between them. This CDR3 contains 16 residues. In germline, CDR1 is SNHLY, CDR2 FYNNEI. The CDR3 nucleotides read TGTGCCAGCAGAGGAGGCTCCACCGAGTCTTGGAACACCATATATTTT. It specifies CASRGGSTESWNTIYF.

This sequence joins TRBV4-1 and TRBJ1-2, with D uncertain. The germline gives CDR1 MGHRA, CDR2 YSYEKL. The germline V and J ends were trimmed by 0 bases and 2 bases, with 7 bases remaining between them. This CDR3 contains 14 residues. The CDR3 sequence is CASSQEWGNYGYTF. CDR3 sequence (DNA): TGCGCCAGCAGCCAAGAATGGGGAAACTATGGCTACACCTTC.

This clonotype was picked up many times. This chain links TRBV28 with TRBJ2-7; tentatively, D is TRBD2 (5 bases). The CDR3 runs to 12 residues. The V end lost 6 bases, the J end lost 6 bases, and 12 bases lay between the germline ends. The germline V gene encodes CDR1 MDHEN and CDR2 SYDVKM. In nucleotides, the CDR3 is TGTGCCAGCAGGGTTGCCCTAGCCGAGCAGTACTTC. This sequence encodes CASRVALAEQYF.

Here the CDR3 reads CSAPLGQMNTEAFF. CDR3 nucleotide sequence: TGCAGTGCCCCACTCGGACAGATGAACACTGAAGCTTTCTTT. The gene calls are TRBV20-1 and TRBJ1-1, with D perhaps TRBD1 (6 bases). Trimming took off 6 bases at V and 0 bases at J, with 14 bases between the two ends. This CDR3 comprises 14 residues. The germline V gene has CDR1 DFQATT and CDR2 SNEGSKA (reference sequence).

The DNA for the CDR3 is TGTGCCAGCAGCTCACTCCGGAGCTATGGCTACACCTTC. Its protein is CASSSLRSYGYTF. The chain uses TRBV12-3 or TRBV12-4 and TRBJ1-2; D gene uncertain. The V and J ends lost 6 bases and 4 bases respectively, with 12 bases between them. The CDR3 runs 13 residues.

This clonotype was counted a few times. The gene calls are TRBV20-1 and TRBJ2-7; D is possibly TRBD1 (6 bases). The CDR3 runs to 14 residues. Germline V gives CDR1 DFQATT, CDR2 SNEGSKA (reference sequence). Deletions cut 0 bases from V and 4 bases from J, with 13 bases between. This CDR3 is CSARDRAGVYEQYF. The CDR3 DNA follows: TGCAGTGCTAGAGATCGGGCAGGGGTATACGAGCAGTACTTC.

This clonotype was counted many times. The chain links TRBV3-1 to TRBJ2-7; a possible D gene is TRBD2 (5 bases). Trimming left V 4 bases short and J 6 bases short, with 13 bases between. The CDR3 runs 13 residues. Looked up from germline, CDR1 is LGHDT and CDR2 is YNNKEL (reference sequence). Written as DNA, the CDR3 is TGTGCCAGCAGCCCACAACTAGTGCGCGAGCAGTACTTC. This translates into CASSPQLVREQYF.

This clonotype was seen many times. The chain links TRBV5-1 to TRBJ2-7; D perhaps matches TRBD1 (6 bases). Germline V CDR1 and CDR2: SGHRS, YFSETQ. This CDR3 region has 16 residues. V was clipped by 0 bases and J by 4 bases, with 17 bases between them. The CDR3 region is CASSLAFSQGAYEQYF. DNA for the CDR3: TGCGCCAGCAGCTTGGCCTTTTCACAGGGAGCATACGAGCAGTACTTC.

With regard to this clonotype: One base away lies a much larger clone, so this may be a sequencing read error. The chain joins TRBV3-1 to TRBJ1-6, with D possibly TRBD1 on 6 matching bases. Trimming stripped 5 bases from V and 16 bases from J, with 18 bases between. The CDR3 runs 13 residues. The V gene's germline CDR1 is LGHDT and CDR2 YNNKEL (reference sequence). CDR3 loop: CASSKNTGKQLHF. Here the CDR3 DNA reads TGTGCCAGCAGCAAGAACACAGGGAAACAACTCCACTTT.

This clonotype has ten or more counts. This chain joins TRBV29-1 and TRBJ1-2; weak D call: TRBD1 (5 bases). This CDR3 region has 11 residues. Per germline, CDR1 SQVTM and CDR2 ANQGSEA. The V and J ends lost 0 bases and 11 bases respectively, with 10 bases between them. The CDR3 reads CSVEDGRDYTF. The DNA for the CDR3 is TGCAGCGTTGAAGATGGCAGGGATTACACCTTC.

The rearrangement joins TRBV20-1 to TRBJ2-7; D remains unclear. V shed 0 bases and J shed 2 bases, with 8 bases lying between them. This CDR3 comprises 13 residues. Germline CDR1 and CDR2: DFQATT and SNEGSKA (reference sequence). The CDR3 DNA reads TGCAGTGCTAGAGAAGGGCGGCCCTACGAGCAGTACTTC. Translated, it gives CSAREGRPYEQYF.

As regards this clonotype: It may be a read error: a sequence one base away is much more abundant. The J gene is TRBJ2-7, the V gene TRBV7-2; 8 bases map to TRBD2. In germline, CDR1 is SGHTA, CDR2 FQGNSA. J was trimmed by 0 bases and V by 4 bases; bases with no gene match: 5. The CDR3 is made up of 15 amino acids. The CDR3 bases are TGTGCCAGCAGCTCGCGACTAGCGTACTCCTACGAGCAGTACTTC. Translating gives CASSSRLAYSYEQYF.

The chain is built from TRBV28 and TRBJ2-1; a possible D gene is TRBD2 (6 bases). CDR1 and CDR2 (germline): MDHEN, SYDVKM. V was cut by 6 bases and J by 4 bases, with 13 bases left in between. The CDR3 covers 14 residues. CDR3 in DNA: TGTGCCAGCAGCGGGAGCGAGAGTTACAATGAGCAGTTCTTC. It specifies CASSGSESYNEQFF.

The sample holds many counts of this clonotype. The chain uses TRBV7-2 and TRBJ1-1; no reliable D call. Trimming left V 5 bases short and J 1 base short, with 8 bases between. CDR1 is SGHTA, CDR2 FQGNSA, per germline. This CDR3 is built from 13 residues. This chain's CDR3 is CASSPYKNTEAFF. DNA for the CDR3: TGTGCCAGCAGCCCCTATAAGAACACTGAAGCTTTCTTT.

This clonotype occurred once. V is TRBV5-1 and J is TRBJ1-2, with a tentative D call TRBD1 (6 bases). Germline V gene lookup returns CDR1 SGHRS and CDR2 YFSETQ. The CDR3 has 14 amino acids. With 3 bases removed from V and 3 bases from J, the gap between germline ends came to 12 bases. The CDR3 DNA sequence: TGCGCCAGCAGCTCGACAGGAGAAGACTATGGCTACACCTTC. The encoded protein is CASSSTGEDYGYTF.

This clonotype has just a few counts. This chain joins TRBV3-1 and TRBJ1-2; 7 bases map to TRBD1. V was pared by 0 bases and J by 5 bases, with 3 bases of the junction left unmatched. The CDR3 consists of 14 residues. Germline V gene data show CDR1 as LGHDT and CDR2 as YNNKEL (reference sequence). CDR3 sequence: CASSQEAGQYGYTF. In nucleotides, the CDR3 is TGTGCCAGCAGCCAAGAGGCGGGACAGTATGGCTACACCTTC.